One sample yielded the 8 T cell receptor beta chains listed below, sequenced in a study of shared clonotypes between healthy human individuals. Data came from immunoSEQ multiplex PCR; TCRdb stores just in-frame clones and leaves some out. The sample shows 900,000 to 1,200,000 clones, about 80% of them seen only once. The specimen sequenced was memory CD4+ T cells from PBMCs. Subset noted: CD45RA-negative fraction. The receptors here all came from a man aged 18 to 35 in good health. Some clones in this sample may be carry-over from other donors' samples.

The chain recombines TRBV11-3 with TRBJ2-7; TRBD1 matches at 7 bases. Germline lookup yields CDR1 SGHNT and CDR2 YENEEA. With V trimmed by 5 bases and J by 1 base, 11 bases remained unmatched. The CDR3 contains 16 residues. For the CDR3, the DNA is TGTGCCAGCAGCCGGAGGAACAGGGGATTATCCTACGAGCAGTACTTC. Translation gives CASSRRNRGLSYEQYF. Variable domain in full (rest from reference TRBV11-3 and TRBJ2-7): EAGVVQSPRYKIIEKKQPVAFWCNPISGHNTLYWYLQNLGQGPELLIRYENEEAVDDSQLPKDRFSAERLKGVDSTLKIQPAELGDSAVYLCASSRRNRGLSYEQYFGPGTRLTVT.

The chain uses TRBV19 and TRBJ1-1, with D possibly matching TRBD1 (6 bases). Trimming pared 7 bases from V and 5 bases from J, leaving 20 bases between. Germline V gene sequence: CDR1 LNHDA, CDR2 SQIVND (reference sequence). The CDR3 loop spans 15 amino acids. The CDR3 here is CASMVLGGGRTEAFF. The CDR3 DNA reads as TGTGCCAGTATGGTTTTAGGGGGAGGTAGGACTGAAGCTTTCTTT.

The rearrangement links TRBV5-4 to TRBJ2-4; D could derive from TRBD1 or TRBD2 (6 bases each). The CDR3 totals 15 residues. Trimming stripped 0 bases from V and 1 base from J, with 8 bases between. Per the germline V gene, CDR1 is SGHNT and CDR2 is YYREEE (reference sequence). The CDR3 is CASSLVGGAKNIQYF. The CDR3 region has the DNA TGTGCCAGCAGCTTGGTCGGGGGCGCCAAAAACATTCAGTACTTC.

The V and J genes are TRBV10-1 and TRBJ1-5; D gene unclear. Germline lookup yields CDR1 WNHNN and CDR2 SYGVQD (reference sequence). Trimming removed 6 bases at V and 4 bases at J, with 13 bases between. The CDR3 extends over 14 amino acids. This chain's CDR3 is CASSSTVKNQPQHF. The CDR3 DNA sequence: TGCGCCAGCAGCTCGACGGTAAAAAATCAGCCCCAGCATTTT.

The rearrangement uses TRBV2 and TRBJ1-3, with D unresolved. The CDR3 contains 13 residues. Germline V gene data show CDR1 as SNHLY and CDR2 as FYNNEI. V was clipped by 7 bases and J by 3 bases, with 10 bases between them. The CDR3 reads CASKPGDGNTIYF. As DNA, the CDR3 is TGTGCCAGCAAACCAGGAGATGGAAACACCATATATTTT.

This chain links TRBV28 with TRBJ1-2; the D gene is possibly TRBD1 (6 bases). The CDR3 contains 16 residues. Germline CDR1 reads MDHEN; CDR2 reads SYDVKM. With 7 bases removed from V and 3 bases from J, the gap between germline ends came to 21 bases. The CDR3 loop reads CASMAPGALGDYGYTF. In nucleotides, the CDR3 is TGTGCCAGCATGGCGCCAGGGGCCCTGGGAGACTATGGCTACACCTTC.

The table lists this clone with a few counts. With a much larger clone just one base away, this may be a read error. V and J are TRBV28 and TRBJ1-1; perhaps TRBD1 as D (6 bases). The CDR3 runs to 13 residues. Germline lookup yields CDR1 MDHEN and CDR2 SYDVKM. CDR3 coding DNA: TGTGCCAGCAGCCTCCTACAGGGCACTGGAGCTTTCTTT. Translated, it gives CASSLLQGTGAFF. Drawing the rest from reference TRBV28 and TRBJ1-1, the complete variable domain is DVKVTQSSRYLVKRTGEKVFLECVQDMDHENMFWYRQDPGLGLRLIYFSYDVKMKEKGDIPEGYSVSREKKERFSLILESASTNQTSMYLCASSLLQGTGAFFGQGTRLTVV.

The CDR3 loop reads CASSPRLRQGPTDTQYF. The DNA of the CDR3 is TGTGCCAGCAGTCCCAGGCTCAGACAGGGGCCCACAGATACGCAGTATTTT. The chain couples TRBV27 to TRBJ2-3; 8 bases agree with TRBD1. The V and J ends lost 5 bases and 2 bases, in that order; junction bases with no gene match: 12. Germline values: CDR1 MNHEY, CDR2 SMNVEV (reference sequence). The CDR3 has 17 residues.